The 29 T cell receptor beta chains given below trace back to one sample, sequenced in a study of T-cell memory formation after mild COVID-19. TCRdb fed the 5' RACE reads into MiXCR, producing one record per CDR3 protein. This sample carries about 57,000 distinct CDR3 sequences, 9% to 15% of them seen once, and the ten largest clones take approximately 24%. The source material was PBMCs or a T cell subset sorted from them (not recorded which). These receptors all come from a young man who had mild COVID-19 (a few samples of this study predate the infection). Cell type and time point are not known.

V gene TRBV7-3 combines with J gene TRBJ1-2; D possibly corresponds to TRBD1 (6 bases). Germline values: CDR1 SGHTA, CDR2 FQGTGA. The CDR3 spans 12 residues. V was pared by 5 bases and J by 7 bases, with 11 bases between. The CDR3 here is CASSEGGSGYTF. The CDR3, as DNA: TGTGCCAGCAGCGAGGGGGGGAGTGGCTACACCTTC.

This clonotype was observed a few times. CDR3 sequence: CASSHGGELYGYTF. CDR3 coding DNA: TGCGCCAGCAGCCATGGCGGAGAGCTCTATGGCTACACCTTC. V usage is TRBV5-1 and J usage is TRBJ1-2; D unresolved. CDR1 is SGHRS, CDR2 YFSETQ, per germline. The CDR3 is 14 residues long. Trimming stripped 4 bases from V and 4 bases from J, with 14 bases between.

This clonotype was seen only a few times. The genes are TRBV2 and TRBJ1-1; 8 bases fit TRBD1. Germline V gene sequence: CDR1 SNHLY, CDR2 FYNNEI. This CDR3 has 13 residues. V trimming: 6 bases; J trimming: 5 bases; junction bases outside the gene matches: 5. Here the CDR3 DNA reads TGTGCCAGCAGCCAGGGGGCCGGGACTGAAGCTTTCTTT. Residues: CASSQGAGTEAFF.

In its sample, this clonotype was seen many times. The rearrangement links TRBV10-1 to TRBJ2-5; D remains unclear. In germline, CDR1 is WNHNN, CDR2 SYGVQD (reference sequence). V dropped 2 bases and J dropped 5 bases, with 3 bases sitting between them. CDR3 length equals 11 residues. CDR3 sequence: CASSEGETQYF. The CDR3 DNA reads TGCGCCAGCAGTGAGGGGGAGACCCAGTACTTC.

This clonotype was detected a few times. The CDR3 loop reads CASSPLWSGDTNTGELFF. In nucleotides, the CDR3 is TGTGCCAGCAGCCCCCTCTGGAGCGGGGATACGAACACCGGGGAGCTGTTTTTT. The chain has TRBV7-3 and TRBJ2-2; 7 positions match TRBD2. Germline V gene lookup returns CDR1 SGHTA and CDR2 FQGTGA. The CDR3 runs 18 residues. With V trimmed by 5 bases and J by 0 bases, 12 bases remained unmatched.

The V call is TRBV7-9, the J call TRBJ2-1; D possibly uses TRBD1 or TRBD2 (5 bases each). V was shortened by 1 base and J by 11 bases, with 9 bases between the two germline ends. This CDR3 is 12 amino acids long. Germline CDR1 SEHNR, CDR2 FQNEAQ (reference sequence). CDR3 protein: CASSLGGEKQFF. The DNA of the CDR3 is TGTGCCAGCAGCTTAGGAGGGGAAAAGCAGTTCTTC.

The chain's CDR3 is CASSLDSYNEQFF. CDR3 DNA sequence: TGTGCCAGCAGTCTCGACTCCTACAATGAGCAGTTCTTC. This chain connects TRBV12-3 or TRBV12-4 to TRBJ2-1; D is uncertain. The V end lost 5 bases, the J end lost 0 bases, and 5 bases lay between the germline ends. The CDR3 length is 13 residues.

This clonotype appeared many times. The chain couples TRBV29-1 to TRBJ1-1; D is uncertain. Trimming removed 4 bases at V and 0 bases at J, with 3 bases between. CDR1 is SQVTM, CDR2 ANQGSEA, per germline. The CDR3 has 11 residues. The CDR3: CSVGVNTEAFF. The CDR3 coding sequence is TGCAGCGTTGGGGTGAACACTGAAGCTTTCTTT.

The chain couples TRBV7-2 to TRBJ1-1; D unresolved. The CDR3 is 14 residues long. Germline CDR1 SGHTA, CDR2 FQGNSA. V was clipped by 0 bases and J by 1 base, with 6 bases between them. The CDR3 loop is CASSLAWENTEAFF. The CDR3 bases are TGTGCCAGCAGCTTAGCGTGGGAGAACACTGAAGCTTTCTTT.

This clonotype came up a few times. The chain carries TRBV20-1 and TRBJ1-2; D is unclear. CDR3 size: 12 residues. CDR1 DFQATT and CDR2 SNEGSKA come from the germline V gene (reference sequence). V was shortened by 7 bases and J by 6 bases, with 15 bases between the two germline ends. The CDR3: CSVPDEGDGYTF. DNA for the CDR3: TGCAGTGTTCCGGATGAGGGAGATGGCTACACCTTC.

This sequence joins TRBV7-6 and TRBJ1-5; D gene unclear. The CDR3 is 14 amino acids. With 1 base removed from V and 9 bases from J, the gap between germline ends came to 13 bases. Germline CDR1 SGHVS, CDR2 FNYEAQ. CDR3 nucleotide sequence: TGTGCCAGCAGCTTAGAGGACGGGCGTGGGCCCCAGCATTTT. Translation gives CASSLEDGRGPQHF.

This clonotype came up many times. The chain couples TRBV7-3 to TRBJ2-2; 8 positions match TRBD2. Trimming at V came to 4 bases and at J to 3 bases, leaving 10 bases not matched to a gene. Germline assignment: CDR1 SGHTA and CDR2 FQGTGA. The CDR3 length is 17 residues. The DNA for the CDR3 is TGTGCCAGCAGCTCCCATTCTATTAGCGGGGACACCGGGGAGCTGTTTTTT. Its translation is CASSSHSISGDTGELFF.

This clonotype was seen many times. The J gene is TRBJ2-1, the V gene TRBV3-1; 10 positions agree with TRBD1. This CDR3 has 16 amino acids. Trimming took 4 bases from V and 0 from J; bases not matched to a gene: 3. Germline V CDR1 and CDR2: LGHDT, YNNKEL (reference sequence). The CDR3 is CASSLGQGDSYNEQFF. The DNA for the CDR3 is TGTGCCAGCAGCCTCGGACAGGGGGACTCCTACAATGAGCAGTTCTTC.

This clonotype has just a few counts. The chain recombines TRBV24-1 with TRBJ2-1; perhaps D is TRBD1 or TRBD2 (5 bases each). Germline V gives CDR1 KGHDR, CDR2 SFDVKD. V was cut by 0 bases and J by 5 bases, with 7 bases left in between. This CDR3 is 14 amino acids long. CDR3 nucleotides: TGTGCCACCAGTGATTTGTCGGGGCACAATGAGCAGTTCTTC. This sequence encodes CATSDLSGHNEQFF.

This clonotype was seen ten or more times. The chain combines TRBV3-1 with TRBJ1-2, with TRBD1 as a possible D gene (5 bases). Germline CDR1 reads LGHDT; CDR2 reads YNNKEL (reference sequence). There are 13 residues in the CDR3. The ends were cut back, 6 bases at V and 4 bases at J, with 12 bases in the middle. The CDR3 nucleotides are TGTGCCAGCAGTCAGCAGGGAAGCTATGGCTACACCTTC. Its translation is CASSQQGSYGYTF.

This clonotype was observed a few times. The gene calls are TRBV27 and TRBJ1-5; D gene unclear. Between the trimmed V and J ends, which lost 2 bases and 7 bases, there was a span of 15 bases. This CDR3 region has 15 residues. The germline CDR1 and CDR2 sequences are MNHEY and SMNVEV (reference sequence). The CDR3 loop is CASSLRVEGGQPQHF. Here the CDR3 DNA reads TGTGCCAGCAGTTTACGTGTGGAGGGCGGGCAGCCCCAGCATTTT.

The J gene is TRBJ2-7, the V gene TRBV10-3; 10 bases agree with TRBD1. J was trimmed by 2 bases and V by 4 bases; bases with no gene match: 2. The CDR3 spans 14 residues. The V gene's germline CDR1 is ENHRY and CDR2 SYGVKD. The CDR3 here is CAISVGQGTYEQYF. CDR3 coding DNA: TGTGCCATCAGTGTGGGACAGGGGACCTACGAGCAGTACTTC.

The V gene is TRBV5-1, the J gene TRBJ1-6; TRBD1 is a possible D gene (6 bases). The CDR3 length is 13 residues. CDR1 SGHRS and CDR2 YFSETQ come from the germline V gene. The V end was cut by 4 bases, the J end by 10 bases, with 12 bases between. CDR3 loop: CASSPGGGSPLHF. For the CDR3, the DNA is TGCGCCAGCAGCCCGGGAGGGGGATCACCCCTCCACTTT.

This clonotype was picked up many times. This sequence joins TRBV14 and TRBJ2-3, with D unclear. Germline V gene data show CDR1 as SGHDN and CDR2 as FVKESK. The CDR3 covers 15 residues. V was clipped by 0 bases and J by 4 bases, with 11 bases between them. In nucleotides, the CDR3 is TGTGCCAGCAGCCAAGATGTGGCTGGGGCAGATACGCAGTATTTT. As protein: CASSQDVAGADTQYF.

This clonotype was found a few times. The chain recombines TRBV20-1 with TRBJ2-7; D is uncertain. The CDR3 sequence is 13 residues long. CDR1 is DFQATT, CDR2 SNEGSKA, per germline (reference sequence). The DNA of the CDR3 is TGCAGGGCAGGTGCATCCCACTCCTACGAGCAGTACGTC. Its translation is CRAGASHSYEQYV.

This clonotype was recorded at least ten times. V gene TRBV12-3 or TRBV12-4 combines with J gene TRBJ2-1, with D perhaps TRBD1 (6 bases). The CDR3 loop spans 15 amino acids. V shed 9 bases and J shed 9 bases, with 24 bases lying between them. CDR3 protein: CASTPVGGSHREQFF. CDR3 sequence (DNA): TGTGCCAGTACCCCCGTAGGGGGTTCCCACCGTGAGCAGTTCTTC.

This chain links TRBV5-1 with TRBJ1-2, with D possibly being TRBD1 (6 bases). The CDR3 contains 14 residues. Germline values: CDR1 SGHRS, CDR2 YFSETQ. The V and J ends lost 5 bases and 8 bases respectively, with 19 bases between them. The DNA of the CDR3 is TGCGCCAGCAGGTTCGGTGCAGGGGAGAGGGGCTACACCTTC. As protein: CASRFGAGERGYTF.

The chain couples TRBV7-2 to TRBJ2-2; either TRBD1 or TRBD2 may fit D (5 bases each). In germline, CDR1 is SGHTA, CDR2 FQGNSA. The CDR3 runs to 16 residues. V was clipped by 2 bases and J by 1 base, with 11 bases between them. In DNA, the CDR3 is TGTGCCAGCAGCTTACGGGGCGGGCGGAACACCGGGGAGCTGTTTTTT. It codes for CASSLRGGRNTGELFF.

This clonotype was seen ten or more times. This sequence joins TRBV27 and TRBJ2-4, with 9 bases identical to TRBD2. The CDR3 totals 18 residues. Per the germline V gene, CDR1 is MNHEY and CDR2 is SMNVEV (reference sequence). Trimming removed 2 bases from V and 8 bases from J; junction bases left unmatched: 16. CDR3 sequence (DNA): TGTGCCAGCAGTTTACGAATCGGGCGGGGGGGTCTTGTCGACATTCAGTACTTC. It is translated as CASSLRIGRGGLVDIQYF.

This clonotype showed up just a few times. This chain joins TRBV5-1 and TRBJ2-3; 16 nucleotides agree with TRBD2. Germline trimming cut 5 bases from V and 3 bases from J; bases unmatched to any gene: 9. Germline lookup yields CDR1 SGHRS and CDR2 YFSETQ. The CDR3 is made up of 18 amino acids. CDR3 nucleotides: TGCGCCAGCAGACCCGGGACTAGCGGGGGGGCCGGTACAGATACGCAGTATTTT. This codes for CASRPGTSGGAGTDTQYF.

This clonotype came up many times. V gene TRBV5-1 combines with J gene TRBJ2-1, with a weak D call TRBD1 (6 bases). Germline assignment: CDR1 SGHRS and CDR2 YFSETQ. This CDR3 has 14 residues. Trimming took 3 bases from V and 3 from J, leaving 10 bases between them. The CDR3 protein is CASSSQGNYNEQFF. The DNA of the CDR3 is TGCGCCAGCAGCTCCCAGGGGAACTACAATGAGCAGTTCTTC. The full variable domain, its missing parts supplied by reference TRBV5-1 and TRBJ2-1, is KAGVTQTPRYLIKTRGQQVTLSCSPISGHRSVSWYQQTPGQGLQFLFEYFSETQRNKGNFPGRFSGRQFSNSRSEMNVSTLELGDSALYLCASSSQGNYNEQFFGPGTRLTVL.

This clonotype turned up a few times. The V gene is TRBV11-2, the J gene TRBJ1-6; 8 bases are a match to TRBD1. The ends lost 1 base at V and 18 bases at J; junction bases unmatched: 5. The CDR3 is made up of 12 amino acids. From germline, CDR1 is SGHAT and CDR2 FQNNGV. The CDR3 nucleotides are TGTGCCAGCAGCTTAGGGTGGGGACAGGACCACTTT. Its translation: CASSLGWGQDHF.

This clonotype showed up many times. The V gene is TRBV20-1, the J gene TRBJ2-3; a weak D match, TRBD1 (6 bases). With 4 bases removed from V and 4 bases from J, the gap between germline ends came to 12 bases. The CDR3 has 13 residues. The germline gives CDR1 DFQATT, CDR2 SNEGSKA (reference sequence). CDR3 nucleotides: TGCAGTGCTACGGGGCAGGGGCCAGATACGCAGTATTTT. The encoded protein is CSATGQGPDTQYF.

The chain uses TRBV14 and TRBJ1-4; a possible D gene is TRBD1 (5 bases). CDR3 length: 19 amino acids. Germline V gene sequence: CDR1 SGHDN, CDR2 FVKESK. The germline V and J ends were trimmed by 3 bases and 0 bases, with 20 bases remaining between them. The CDR3 region has the DNA TGTGCCAGCAGCCAGGCCTACGGGCGGTCCAGGGCAACTAATGAAAAACTGTTTTTT. Its translation is CASSQAYGRSRATNEKLFF.